The 17 T cell receptor beta chains below were found in one sample sequenced in a study of OX40 agonist ivuxolimab in advanced cancers. Method: immunoSEQ multiplex PCR; TCRdb's copy keeps in-frame clones and lacks some. The sample records some 80,000 clones, over 75% being singletons. Sample: CD4+ or CD8+ T cells sorted from blood, taken in a trial of the OX40 agonist ivuxolimab. Source of these receptors: an adult with an advanced solid tumor such as melanoma, head and neck, liver or kidney cancer.

The J gene is TRBJ1-5, the V gene TRBV7-2, with 9 bases that match TRBD1. The CDR3 extends over 16 amino acids. The V segment lost 7 bases and the J segment 15 bases; nucleotides outside the gene matches: 22. The germline CDR1 and CDR2 sequences are SGHTA and FQGNSA. The CDR3 DNA reads as TGTGCCAGCACCTCCATTGAGGGACAGGGAGGGTCGGGGCTGCATTTT. Protein: CASTSIEGQGGSGLHF.

The J gene is TRBJ1-1, the V gene TRBV6-5; no firm D call. Germline values: CDR1 MNHEY, CDR2 SVGAGI. V gave up 8 bases and J gave up 4 bases, with 8 bases separating them. The CDR3 has 11 amino acids. CDR3 region: CASRALTEAFF. CDR3 nucleotides: TGTGCCAGCCGGGCCCTCACTGAAGCTTTCTTT.

This clone has just one count. The chain joins TRBV6-1 to TRBJ2-7; D is unresolved. Germline CDR1 is MNHNS and CDR2 is SASEGT. Trimming removed 10 bases at V and 6 bases at J, with 16 bases between. The CDR3 is made up of 12 amino acids. CDR3 loop: CATRSGSSEQYF. CDR3 sequence (DNA): TGTGCCACCCGTTCGGGTTCGTCCGAGCAGTACTTC.

The chain has TRBV7-8 and TRBJ1-5; D is perhaps TRBD1 (5 bases). Germline V gene lookup returns CDR1 SGHVS and CDR2 FQNEAQ. The CDR3 totals 15 residues. The V gene lost 4 bases and the J gene lost 9 bases, with 19 bases spanning the gap. CDR3 loop: CASSSWDLEGRPQHF. In DNA form, the CDR3 reads TGTGCCAGCAGCTCCTGGGACCTGGAGGGACGGCCCCAGCATTTT.

The gene calls are TRBV6-6 and TRBJ1-5; D might be TRBD1 (6 bases). Between the trimmed V and J ends, which lost 6 bases and 10 bases, there was a span of 13 bases. Per the germline V gene, CDR1 is MNHNY and CDR2 is SVGAGI (reference sequence). There are 12 residues in the CDR3. Written as DNA, the CDR3 is TGTGCCAGCAGGTCTAGGGGGGGACCCCAGCATTTT. It encodes CASRSRGGPQHF.

This clone has just a few counts. The chain uses TRBV19 and TRBJ1-1, with D unclear. Trimming shortened V by 2 bases and J by 2 bases, and 6 bases separated the two germline ends. This CDR3 is built from 13 residues. Germline CDR1 reads LNHDA; CDR2 reads SQIVND (reference sequence). The CDR3 loop is CASSISSNTEAFF. The CDR3 coding sequence is TGTGCCAGTAGTATATCGTCTAACACTGAAGCTTTCTTT.

This chain joins TRBV2 and TRBJ2-5, with D unclear. This CDR3 comprises 14 residues. V was cut by 6 bases and J by 5 bases, with 16 bases left in between. Germline V gene lookup returns CDR1 SNHLY and CDR2 FYNNEI. CDR3: CASSFRASLETQYF. For the CDR3, the DNA is TGTGCCAGCAGCTTCCGGGCCAGCTTGGAGACCCAGTACTTC.

The V gene is TRBV5-1, the J gene TRBJ2-3; a possible D gene is TRBD2 (6 bases). V lost 6 bases, J lost 2 bases, and 22 bases lay in between. Looked up from germline, CDR1 is SGHRS and CDR2 is YFSETQ. CDR3 length equals 17 residues. The CDR3 DNA sequence: TGCGCCAGCACCCCTGGGGCGGGGATGGGAGACACAGATACGCAGTATTTT. This codes for CASTPGAGMGDTDTQYF.

J is TRBJ2-1 and V is TRBV5-6; 8 bases are shared with TRBD2. V dropped 1 base and J dropped 3; count of bases not matched to a gene: 9. The CDR3 loop spans 17 amino acids. The germline V gene encodes CDR1 SGHDT and CDR2 YYEEEE. This chain's CDR3 is CASSLFASGRLYNEQFF. CDR3 nucleotides: TGTGCCAGCAGCTTGTTTGCCAGCGGGAGACTCTACAATGAGCAGTTCTTC.

This clone came up once. The chain couples TRBV2 to TRBJ2-7, with TRBD2 matching 8 bases. CDR1 is SNHLY and CDR2 is FYNNEI in the germline V gene. The J segment lost 4 bases and the V segment lost 1 base, leaving 6 bases of the junction unmatched. The CDR3 is made up of 15 amino acids. CDR3 sequence reads: CASSEVSGRAYEQYF. The CDR3 DNA is TGTGCCAGCAGTGAAGTCTCCGGGAGGGCGTACGAGCAGTACTTC.

The chain carries TRBV7-6 and TRBJ1-5; D remains ambiguous. Trimming took 1 base from V and 5 from J, leaving 6 bases between them. The CDR3 consists of 13 residues. CDR1 and CDR2 (germline): SGHVS, FNYEAQ. The CDR3 region has the DNA TGTGCCAGCAGCTTAGGGGAGTATCAGCCCCAGCATTTT. This gives the protein CASSLGEYQPQHF.

The chain has TRBV19 and TRBJ1-4; 8 bases are a match to TRBD1. The junction had 6 bases not matched to a gene; V was cut back by 5 bases and J by 7 bases. Germline values: CDR1 LNHDA, CDR2 SQIVND (reference sequence). The CDR3 extends over 14 amino acids. CDR3 region: CASSGIDRGEKLFF. The CDR3 coding sequence is TGTGCCAGTAGTGGTATCGACAGGGGTGAAAAACTGTTTTTT. The complete variable domain, with remaining parts taken from reference TRBV19 and TRBJ1-4, reads DGGITQSPKYLFRKEGQNVTLSCEQNLNHDAMYWYRQDPGQGLRLIYYSQIVNDFQKGDIAEGYSVSREKKESFPLTVTSAQKNPTAFYLCASSGIDRGEKLFFGSGTQLSVL.

The J gene is TRBJ1-5, the V gene TRBV6-1; D call uncertain. Germline CDR1 MNHNS, CDR2 SASEGT. CDR3 length equals 11 residues. Between the trimmed V and J ends, which lost 6 bases and 4 bases, there was a span of 4 bases. The CDR3 DNA is TGTGCCAGCAGATATAATCAGCCCCAGCATTTT. Its translation is CASRYNQPQHF.

The V gene is TRBV12-5, the J gene TRBJ2-2, with 7 nucleotides matching TRBD1. The trim removed 3 bases at V and 5 bases at J, leaving 6 bases unmatched. This CDR3 region has 15 residues. Germline CDR1 is LGHNT and CDR2 is FRNRAP. The CDR3 here is CASGLGQVTTGELFF. As DNA, the CDR3 is TGTGCTAGTGGTTTAGGACAGGTCACGACCGGGGAGCTGTTTTTT. The whole variable domain, filled in from reference TRBV12-5 and TRBJ2-2, reads DARVTQTPRHKVTEMGQEVTMRCQPILGHNTVFWYRQTMMQGLELLAYFRNRAPLDDSGMPKDRFSAEMPDATLATLKIQPSEPRDSAVYFCASGLGQVTTGELFFGEGSRLTVL.

The rearrangement uses TRBV30 and TRBJ1-3, with D possibly matching TRBD1 (6 bases). Germline CDR1 reads GTSNPN; CDR2 reads SVGIG (reference sequence). The CDR3 is 15 residues long. V lost 0 bases, J lost 1 base, and 10 bases lay in between. The CDR3 coding sequence is TGTGCCTGGAGTGTTCGGCAGGGGTCTGGAAACACCATATATTTT. Translated: CAWSVRQGSGNTIYF.

This clone was observed once. This chain links TRBV7-2 with TRBJ2-3; 8 nucleotides line up with TRBD1. J gave up 2 bases and V 1 base, and 5 bases lay outside the gene matches. Per the germline V gene, CDR1 is SGHTA and CDR2 is FQGNSA. The CDR3 is made up of 16 amino acids. The CDR3 DNA is TGTGCCAGCAGCTTAGACGGACAGGGTACCACAGATACGCAGTATTTT. Residues: CASSLDGQGTTDTQYF.

The rearrangement links TRBV20-1 to TRBJ2-5, with TRBD2 identical over 9 bases. The J segment lost 5 bases and the V segment lost 5 bases, leaving 0 bases of the junction unmatched. Germline loops: CDR1 DFQATT, CDR2 SNEGSKA (reference sequence). This CDR3 region has 11 residues. The CDR3 DNA is TGCAGTGCTGCGGGGGGGGAGACCCAGTACTTC. Translating it yields CSAAGGETQYF.